This T cell receptor beta chain was documented in a study of T-cell memory formation after mild COVID-19. From 5'RACE with constant-segment primers came TCR alpha and TCR beta cDNA libraries that carried sample barcodes and UMIs. TCRdb independently ran MiXCR on the 5' RACE reads; one entry per CDR3 protein. This sample has over 450,000 distinct CDR3 sequences, with just over 20% found just once. General study results and limits: CD4+ contracting clones were mainly CM and EM; CD8+ ones, EMRA.

This CDR3 region has 16 residues. V shed 5 bases and J shed 4 bases, with 17 bases lying between them. Germline CDR1 is SGHVS and CDR2 is FNYEAQ. As to this clonotype: What it binds is not known.

The sequence was obtained from an adult woman who had mild COVID-19 (a few samples of this study predate the infection). Cell type and time point are not known. Specimen: PBMCs or a T cell subset sorted from them (not recorded which). The rearrangement uses TRBV7-6 and TRBJ2-2; the D call may be TRBD1 or TRBD2 (5 bases each). In nucleotides, the CDR3 is TGTGCCAGCAGCCCCCGTTTGCAGGGAGCCACCGGGGAGCTGTTTTTT. This codes for CASSPRLQGATGELFF.